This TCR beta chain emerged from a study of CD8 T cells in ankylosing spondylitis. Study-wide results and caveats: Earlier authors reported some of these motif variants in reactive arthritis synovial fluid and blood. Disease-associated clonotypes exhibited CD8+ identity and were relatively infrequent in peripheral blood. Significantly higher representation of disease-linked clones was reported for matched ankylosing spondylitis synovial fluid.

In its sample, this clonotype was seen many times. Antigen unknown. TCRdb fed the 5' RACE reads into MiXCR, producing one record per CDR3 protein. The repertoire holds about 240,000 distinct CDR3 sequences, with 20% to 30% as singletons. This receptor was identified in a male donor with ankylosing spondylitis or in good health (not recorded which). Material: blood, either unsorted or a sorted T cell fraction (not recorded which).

The CDR3 spells CSARIPRDSYEQYF. In DNA form, the CDR3 reads TGCAGTGCTAGGATCCCCCGGGACAGCTACGAGCAGTACTTC. The rearrangement links TRBV20-1 to TRBJ2-7; the match to TRBD1 covers 7 bases. The junction had 8 bases not matched to a gene; V was cut back by 3 bases and J by 3 bases. The CDR3 runs 14 residues. Germline loops: CDR1 DFQATT, CDR2 SNEGSKA (reference sequence).